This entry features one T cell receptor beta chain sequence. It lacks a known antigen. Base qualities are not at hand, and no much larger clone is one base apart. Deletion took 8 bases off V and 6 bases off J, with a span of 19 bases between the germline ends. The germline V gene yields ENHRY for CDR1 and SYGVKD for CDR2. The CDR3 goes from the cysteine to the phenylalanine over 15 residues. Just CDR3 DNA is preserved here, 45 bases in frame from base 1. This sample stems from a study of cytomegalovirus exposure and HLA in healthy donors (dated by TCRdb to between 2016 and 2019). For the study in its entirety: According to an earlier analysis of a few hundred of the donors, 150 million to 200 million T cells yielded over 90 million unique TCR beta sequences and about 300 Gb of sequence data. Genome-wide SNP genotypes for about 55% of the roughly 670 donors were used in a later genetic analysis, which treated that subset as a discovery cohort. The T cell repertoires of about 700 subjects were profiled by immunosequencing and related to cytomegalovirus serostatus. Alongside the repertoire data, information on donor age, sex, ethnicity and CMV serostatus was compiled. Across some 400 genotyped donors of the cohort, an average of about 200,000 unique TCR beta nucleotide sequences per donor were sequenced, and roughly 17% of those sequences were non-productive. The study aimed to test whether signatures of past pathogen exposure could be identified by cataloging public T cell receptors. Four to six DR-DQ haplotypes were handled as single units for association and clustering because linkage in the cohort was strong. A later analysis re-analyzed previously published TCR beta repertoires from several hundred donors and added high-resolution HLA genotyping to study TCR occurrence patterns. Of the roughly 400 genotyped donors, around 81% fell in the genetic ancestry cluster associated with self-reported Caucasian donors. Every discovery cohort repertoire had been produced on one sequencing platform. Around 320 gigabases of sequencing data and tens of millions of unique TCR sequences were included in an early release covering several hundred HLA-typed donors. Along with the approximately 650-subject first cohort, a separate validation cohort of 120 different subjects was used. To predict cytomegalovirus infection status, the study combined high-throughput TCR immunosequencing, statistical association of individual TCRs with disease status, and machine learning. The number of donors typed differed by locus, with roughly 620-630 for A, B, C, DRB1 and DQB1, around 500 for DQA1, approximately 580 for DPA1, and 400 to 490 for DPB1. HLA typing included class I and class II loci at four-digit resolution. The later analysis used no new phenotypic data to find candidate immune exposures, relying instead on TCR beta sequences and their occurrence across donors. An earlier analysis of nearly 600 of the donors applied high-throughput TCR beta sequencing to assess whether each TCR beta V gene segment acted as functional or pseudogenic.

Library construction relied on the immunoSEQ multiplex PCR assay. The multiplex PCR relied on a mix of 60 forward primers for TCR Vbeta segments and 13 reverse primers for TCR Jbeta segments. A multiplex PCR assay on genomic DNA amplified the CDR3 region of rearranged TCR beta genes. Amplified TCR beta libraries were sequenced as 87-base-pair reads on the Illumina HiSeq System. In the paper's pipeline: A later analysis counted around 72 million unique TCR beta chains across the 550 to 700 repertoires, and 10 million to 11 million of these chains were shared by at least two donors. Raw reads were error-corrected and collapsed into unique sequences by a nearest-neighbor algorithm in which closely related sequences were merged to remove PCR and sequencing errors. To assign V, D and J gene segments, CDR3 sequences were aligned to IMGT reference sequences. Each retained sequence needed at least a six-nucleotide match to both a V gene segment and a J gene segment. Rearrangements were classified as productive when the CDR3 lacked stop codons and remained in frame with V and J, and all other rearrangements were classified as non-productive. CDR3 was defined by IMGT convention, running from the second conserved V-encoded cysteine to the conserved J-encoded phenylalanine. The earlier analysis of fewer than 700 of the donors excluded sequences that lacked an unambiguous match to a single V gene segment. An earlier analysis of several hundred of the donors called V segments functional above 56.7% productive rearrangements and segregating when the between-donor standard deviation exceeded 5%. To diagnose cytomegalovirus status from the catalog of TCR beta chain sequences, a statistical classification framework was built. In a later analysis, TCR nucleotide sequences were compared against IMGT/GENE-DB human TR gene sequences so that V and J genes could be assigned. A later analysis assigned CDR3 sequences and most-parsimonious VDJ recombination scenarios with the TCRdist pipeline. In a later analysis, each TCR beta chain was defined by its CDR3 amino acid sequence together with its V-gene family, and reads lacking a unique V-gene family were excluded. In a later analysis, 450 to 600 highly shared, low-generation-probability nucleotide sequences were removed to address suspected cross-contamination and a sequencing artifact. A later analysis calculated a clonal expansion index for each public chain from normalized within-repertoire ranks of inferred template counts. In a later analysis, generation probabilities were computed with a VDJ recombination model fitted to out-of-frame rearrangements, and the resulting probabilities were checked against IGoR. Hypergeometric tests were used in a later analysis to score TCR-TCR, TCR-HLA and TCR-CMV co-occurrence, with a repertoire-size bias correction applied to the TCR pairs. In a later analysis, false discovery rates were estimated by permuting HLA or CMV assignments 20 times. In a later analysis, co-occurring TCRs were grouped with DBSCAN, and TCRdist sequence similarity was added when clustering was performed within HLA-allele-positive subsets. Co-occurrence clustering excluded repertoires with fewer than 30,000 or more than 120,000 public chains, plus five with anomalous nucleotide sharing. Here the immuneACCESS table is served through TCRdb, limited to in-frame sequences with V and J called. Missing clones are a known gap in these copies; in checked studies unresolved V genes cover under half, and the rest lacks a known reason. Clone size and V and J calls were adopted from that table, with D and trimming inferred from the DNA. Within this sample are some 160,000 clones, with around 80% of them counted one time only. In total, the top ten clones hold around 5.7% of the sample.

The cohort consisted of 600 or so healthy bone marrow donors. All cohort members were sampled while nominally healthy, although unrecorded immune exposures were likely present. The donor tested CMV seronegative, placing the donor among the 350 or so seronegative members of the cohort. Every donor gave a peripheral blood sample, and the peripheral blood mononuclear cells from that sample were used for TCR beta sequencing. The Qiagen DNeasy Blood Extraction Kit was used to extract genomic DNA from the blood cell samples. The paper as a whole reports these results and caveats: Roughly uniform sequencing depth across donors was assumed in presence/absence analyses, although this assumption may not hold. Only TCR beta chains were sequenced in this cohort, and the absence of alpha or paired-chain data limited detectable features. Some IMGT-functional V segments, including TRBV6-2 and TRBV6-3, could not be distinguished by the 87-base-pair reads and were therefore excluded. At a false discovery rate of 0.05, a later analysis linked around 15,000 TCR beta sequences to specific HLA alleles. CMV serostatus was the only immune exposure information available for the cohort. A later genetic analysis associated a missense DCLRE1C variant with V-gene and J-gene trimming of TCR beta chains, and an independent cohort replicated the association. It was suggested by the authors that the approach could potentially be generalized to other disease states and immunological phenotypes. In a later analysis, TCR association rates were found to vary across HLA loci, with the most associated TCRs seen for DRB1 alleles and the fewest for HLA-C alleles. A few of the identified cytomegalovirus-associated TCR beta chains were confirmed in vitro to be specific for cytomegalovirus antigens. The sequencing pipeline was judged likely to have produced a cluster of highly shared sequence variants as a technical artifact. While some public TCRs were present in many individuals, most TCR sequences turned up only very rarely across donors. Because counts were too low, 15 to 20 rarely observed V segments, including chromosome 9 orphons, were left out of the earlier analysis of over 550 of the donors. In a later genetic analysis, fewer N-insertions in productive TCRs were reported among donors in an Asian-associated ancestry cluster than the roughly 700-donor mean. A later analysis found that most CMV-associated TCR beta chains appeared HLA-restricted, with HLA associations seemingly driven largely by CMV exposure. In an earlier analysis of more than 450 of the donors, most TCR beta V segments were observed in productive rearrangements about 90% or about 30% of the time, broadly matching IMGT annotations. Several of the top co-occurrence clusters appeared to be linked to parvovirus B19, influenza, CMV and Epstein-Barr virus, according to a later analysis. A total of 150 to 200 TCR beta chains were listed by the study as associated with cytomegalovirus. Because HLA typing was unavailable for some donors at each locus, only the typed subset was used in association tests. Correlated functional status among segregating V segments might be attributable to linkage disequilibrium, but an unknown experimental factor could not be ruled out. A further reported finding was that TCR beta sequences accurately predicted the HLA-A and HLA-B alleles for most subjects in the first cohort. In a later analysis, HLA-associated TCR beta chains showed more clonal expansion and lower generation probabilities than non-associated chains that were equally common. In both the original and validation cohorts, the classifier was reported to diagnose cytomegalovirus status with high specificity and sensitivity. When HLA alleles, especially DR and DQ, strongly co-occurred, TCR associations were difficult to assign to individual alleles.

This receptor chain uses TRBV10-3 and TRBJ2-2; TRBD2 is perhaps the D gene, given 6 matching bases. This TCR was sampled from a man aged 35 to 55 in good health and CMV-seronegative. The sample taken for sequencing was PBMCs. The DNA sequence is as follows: TGTGCCATCGGACGTGGGGAGGTGGCAGCCGGGGAGCTGTTTTTT. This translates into CAIGRGEVAAGELFF.